This T cell receptor beta chain was recovered during a study of blood T cell repertoires in COVID-19. Measured with immunoSEQ multiplex PCR; TCRdb has only the in-frame clones, and not every one. The sample consists of about 36,000 clones, approximately 78% of them appearing once. Trimming stripped 5 bases from V and 3 bases from J, with 14 bases between. The CDR3 length is 14 residues. Germline loops: CDR1 MNHEY, CDR2 SMNVEV (reference sequence). What was sequenced was peripheral blood. This chain uses TRBV27 with TRBJ2-7; no clear D. The receptor was isolated from a human donor in a cohort sampled during active or convalescent COVID-19. The donor label of this sample is uncertain. Written as DNA, the CDR3 is TGTGCCAGCAGTGGCCCTGGCACAGTCTACGAGCAGTACTTC. This gives the protein CASSGPGTVYEQYF.